The rows below give T cell receptor beta chains drawn from one sample of a study of OX40 agonist ivuxolimab in advanced cancers. Assay: immunoSEQ multiplex PCR; the TCRdb copy retains only in-frame clones and omits some. Of tens of thousands of clones in the sample, 65% to 85% were seen once. This material consisted of CD4+ or CD8+ T cells sorted from blood, taken in a trial of the OX40 agonist ivuxolimab. These receptors all stem from an adult with an advanced solid tumor such as melanoma, head and neck, liver or kidney cancer. Both conserved end residues are part of each CDR3. A D gene is named only where the DNA matches it firmly.

TRBV19	NA	TRBJ2-7	CASSPARGDRIYEQYF	TGTGCCAGTAGCCCCGCTCGGGGGGACAGAATCTACGAGCAGTACTTC
TRBV25-1	NA	TRBJ2-7	CASSTKREQYF	TGTGCCAGCAGTACCAAACGGGAGCAGTACTTC
TRBV29-1	NA	TRBJ1-5	CSVPRQGFGQPQHF	TGCAGCGTGCCCCGGCAGGGGTTTGGGCAGCCCCAGCATTTT
TRBV5-4	TRBD1	TRBJ1-2	CASSLDYRGHGYTF	TGTGCCAGCAGCTTGGACTACAGGGGGCACGGCTACACCTTC
TRBV5-4	NA	TRBJ2-3	CASSHREGFPQDTQYF	TGTGCCAGCAGCCACCGAGAGGGTTTCCCCCAAGATACGCAGTATTTT
TRBV28	TRBD1	TRBJ2-7	CASSPRDREVLVQYF	TGTGCCAGCAGTCCACGGGACAGGGAGGTCTTGGTGCAGTACTTC
TRBV5-4	NA	TRBJ2-7	CASSFSTGKYEQYF	TGTGCCAGCAGCTTCAGTACAGGGAAATACGAGCAGTACTTC
TRBV7-8	NA	TRBJ1-5	CASSLRVGGQPQHF	TGTGCCAGCAGCTTGAGGGTAGGAGGTCAGCCCCAGCATTTT
TRBV2	NA	TRBJ1-1	CASSEGRAGALLLNTEAFF	TGTGCCAGCAGTGAAGGAAGGGCAGGGGCCTTACTTTTGAACACTGAAGCTTTCTTT
TRBV4-1	TRBD1	TRBJ1-3	CASSQDRGPGNTIYF	TGCGCCAGCAGCCAAGACAGGGGGCCCGGAAACACCATATATTTT